This T cell receptor (beta chain) was identified during a study of T cell responses to AZD1222 COVID-19 vaccine. The study, taken as a whole, reports: Nearly half of spike-specific TCRs reportedly target unmutated variant regions.

Profiling relied on immunoSEQ multiplex PCR, and the TCRdb table lists in-frame clones only, not all of them. Of about 59,000 clones in the sample, 80% to 90% were seen once. Points on this clone: Its antigen is unidentified.

CDR3 size: 16 residues. Trimming at V came to 5 bases and at J to 4 bases, leaving 10 bases not matched to a gene. Germline assignment: CDR1 SGHTA and CDR2 FQGTGA. J is TRBJ1-3 and V is TRBV7-3; 8 bases align to TRBD1. The clonotype originates from an adult who received the AZD1222 COVID-19 vaccine. The starting material was peripheral blood, obtained 28 days after the second AZD1222 dose. The CDR3 DNA sequence: TGTGCCAGCAGCCCCGTAGGACAGGGAGGGGGAAACACCATATATTTT. It codes for CASSPVGQGGGNTIYF.